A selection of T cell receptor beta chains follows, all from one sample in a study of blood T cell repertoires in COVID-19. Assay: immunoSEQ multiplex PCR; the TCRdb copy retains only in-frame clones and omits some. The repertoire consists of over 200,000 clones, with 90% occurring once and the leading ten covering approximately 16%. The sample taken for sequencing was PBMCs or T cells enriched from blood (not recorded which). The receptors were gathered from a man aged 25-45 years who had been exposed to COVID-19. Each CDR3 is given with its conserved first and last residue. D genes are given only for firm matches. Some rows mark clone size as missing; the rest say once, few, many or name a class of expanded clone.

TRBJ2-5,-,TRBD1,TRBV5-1,TGCGCCAGCAGCCACTTGACAGGGAGTGAGACCCAGTACTTC,CASSHLTGSETQYF
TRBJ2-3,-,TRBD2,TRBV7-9,TGTGCCAGCAGCTCGAGCGGGGGGCGGGTAGATACGCAGTATTTT,CASSSSGGRVDTQYF
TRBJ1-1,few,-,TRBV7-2,TGTGCCAGCAGCTTATCAGGGTTGAACACTGAAGCTTTCTTT,CASSLSGLNTEAFF
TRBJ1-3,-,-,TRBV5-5,TGTGCCAGCAGCCTACAGGGACCTGGAAACACCATATATTTT,CASSLQGPGNTIYF
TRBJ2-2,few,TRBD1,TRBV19,TGTGCCAGTAGTATATACAGGGGCGGGGAGCTGTTTTTT,CASSIYRGGELFF
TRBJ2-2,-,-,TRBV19,TGTGCCAGTAGTATAGTCTACGGTACCGGGGAGCTGTTTTTT,CASSIVYGTGELFF
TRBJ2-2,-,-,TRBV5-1,TGCGCCAGCAGCAGATCCGGGACTGACACCGGGGAGCTGTTTTTT,CASSRSGTDTGELFF
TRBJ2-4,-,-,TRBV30,TGTGCCTGGAGTGTAAAGAGTGTTCAGTACTTC,CAWSVKSVQYF
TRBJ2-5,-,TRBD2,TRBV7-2,TGTGCCAGCAGCTTCCAAGCGGGGGGCAGGGAGACCCAGTACTTC,CASSFQAGGRETQYF
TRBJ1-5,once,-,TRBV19,TGTGCCAGTAGTATCAGTCAGGGCCGCGGGACCCAGCATTTT,CASSISQGRGTQHF
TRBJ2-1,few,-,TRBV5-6,TGTGCCAGCAGCCAGCGGATTTACAATGAGCAGTTCTTC,CASSQRIYNEQFF
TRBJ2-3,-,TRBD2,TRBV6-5,TGTGCCAGCAGGAAAGGAAGCGGGGGGTCCGATACGCAGTATTTT,CASRKGSGGSDTQYF
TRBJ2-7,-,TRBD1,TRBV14,TGTGCCAGCAGCCAAGGACAGGGGGGGACCTACGAGCAGTACTTC,CASSQGQGGTYEQYF
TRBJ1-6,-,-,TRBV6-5,TGTGCCAGCAGCGGGTTTTCGGAATCACCCCTCCACTTT,CASSGFSESPLHF
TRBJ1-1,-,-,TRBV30,TGTGCCTGGACCCAAGGGGCAGGCGAAGCTTTCTTT,CAWTQGAGEAFF
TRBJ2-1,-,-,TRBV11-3,TGTGCCAGCAGCTCTAACCTTCCAGGGGCAACTAAGTTCTTC,CASSSNLPGATKFF
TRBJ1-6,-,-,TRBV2,TGTGCCAGCAAAGACACCATTGGGAATTCACCCCTCCACTTT,CASKDTIGNSPLHF
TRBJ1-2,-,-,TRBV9,TGTGCCAGCAGCGCGCAGAGAGTTGGGAGCTATGGCTACACCTTC,CASSAQRVGSYGYTF
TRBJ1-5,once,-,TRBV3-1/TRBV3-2,TGTGCCAGCAGCCAAGATATCCTCAATCAGCCCCAGCATTTT,CASSQDILNQPQHF
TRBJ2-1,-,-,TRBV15,TGTGCCACCAGCCCCGGGAGTCATGTCGAGCGTGTTGAGCAGTTCTTC,CATSPGSHVERVEQFF
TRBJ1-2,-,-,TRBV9,TGTGCCAGCAGCGATAGGGCGGGTTTTGGGAACTATGGCTACACCTTC,CASSDRAGFGNYGYTF
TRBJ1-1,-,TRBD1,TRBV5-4,TGTGCCAGCAGCCGAAAGGGACAGTTGAACACTGAAGCTTTCTTT,CASSRKGQLNTEAFF
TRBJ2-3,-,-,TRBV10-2,TGCGCCAGCAGTTACACAGATACGCAGTATTTT,CASSYTDTQYF
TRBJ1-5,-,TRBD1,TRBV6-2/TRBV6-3,TGTGCCAGCAGTTTTCCGGGACAGGGTAATCAGCCCCAGCATTTT,CASSFPGQGNQPQHF
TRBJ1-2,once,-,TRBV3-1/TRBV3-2,TGTGCCAGCAGCCAAGAGGGCAGAGCCTATAACTATGGCTACACCTTC,CASSQEGRAYNYGYTF
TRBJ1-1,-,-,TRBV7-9,TGTGCCAGTACCGGCGGGGGTACAGCTGAAGCTTTCTTT,CASTGGGTAEAFF
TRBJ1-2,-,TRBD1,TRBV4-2,TGTGCCAGCAGCCAAGTAGGGGGCGGTGGCTACACCTTC,CASSQVGGGGYTF
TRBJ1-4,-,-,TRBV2,TGTGCCAGCAGTGTTACTAGGACTAATGAAAAACTGTTTTTT,CASSVTRTNEKLFF
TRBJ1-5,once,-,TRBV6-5,TGTGCCAGCGGGCGGGTGAATAGCAATCAGCCCCAGCATTTT,CASGRVNSNQPQHF
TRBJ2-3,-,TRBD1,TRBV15,TGTGCCACCAGCAGCCGTCAGGGACAGGGAGCAGATACGCAGTATTTT,CATSSRQGQGADTQYF
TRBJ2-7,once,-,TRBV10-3,TGTGCCATCAGTGTGATAGGCAGGGTACGAATCGAGCAGTACTTC,CAISVIGRVRIEQYF
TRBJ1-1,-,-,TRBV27,TGTGCCAGCAGTTTATCCCGGGGGTCAGAAGCTTTCTTT,CASSLSRGSEAFF
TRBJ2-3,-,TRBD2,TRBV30,TGTGCCTGCCCAACTAGCGGGGGGTTCACAGATACGCAGTATTTT,CACPTSGGFTDTQYF
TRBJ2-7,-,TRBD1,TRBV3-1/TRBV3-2,TGTGCCAGCAGCCCAGGGACAGCAAGCTACGAGCAGTACTTC,CASSPGTASYEQYF
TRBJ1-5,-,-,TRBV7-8,TGTGCCAGCAGCTTAGCGAGCAGGGTGGGCGGACAGCCCCAGCATTTT,CASSLASRVGGQPQHF
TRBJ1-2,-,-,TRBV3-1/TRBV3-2,TGTGCCAGCAGCCAAGAGACGGGCTATGGCTACACCTTC,CASSQETGYGYTF
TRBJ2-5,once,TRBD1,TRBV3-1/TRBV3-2,TGTGCCAGCAGCCAACCGGGACAGGGGGCGCGAATGGAGACCCAGTACTTC,CASSQPGQGARMETQYF
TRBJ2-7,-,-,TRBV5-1,TGCGCCAGCAGCTTGGAGCGGTCCTACGAGCAGTACTTC,CASSLERSYEQYF
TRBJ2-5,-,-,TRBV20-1,TGCAGTGCATACTCCCGAGAGACCCAGTACTTC,CSAYSRETQYF
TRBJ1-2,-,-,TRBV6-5,TGTGCCAGCCCAATAGGGGCAAACTATGGCTACACCTTC,CASPIGANYGYTF
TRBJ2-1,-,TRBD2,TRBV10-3,TGTGCCATCAGTGATTGGACTAGCGGGGTTAATGAGCAGTTCTTC,CAISDWTSGVNEQFF
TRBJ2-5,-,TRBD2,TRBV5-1,TGCGCCAGCAGCTTGCGGCTAGCGGAAGAGACCCAGTACTTC,CASSLRLAEETQYF
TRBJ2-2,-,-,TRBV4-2,TGTGCCAGCAGCCAAGAAAAGGGATGGGGCGACGGGGAGCTGTTTTTT,CASSQEKGWGDGELFF
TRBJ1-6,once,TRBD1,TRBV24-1,TGTGCCAGACCCGGACAGGGGCCTTGGTCCTATAATTCACCCCTCCACTTT,CARPGQGPWSYNSPLHF
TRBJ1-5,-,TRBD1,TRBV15,TGTGCCACCAGCAGAGAAAGACAGGGGCCCAATCAGCCCCAGCATTTT,CATSRERQGPNQPQHF
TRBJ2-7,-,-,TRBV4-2,TGTGCCAGCAGCCAAGATCAGGCTTCCATCTCCTACGAGCAGTACTTC,CASSQDQASISYEQYF
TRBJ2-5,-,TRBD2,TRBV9,TGTGCCAGCAGCGTAGGAACTAGCGGGGGAGGGCTTAGAGAGACCCAGTACTTC,CASSVGTSGGGLRETQYF
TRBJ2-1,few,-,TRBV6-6,TGTGCCAGCAGTACTCCTCGGGGTTGGTACAATGAGCAGTTCTTC,CASSTPRGWYNEQFF
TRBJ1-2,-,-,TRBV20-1,TGCAGTGCTAGACAAAGGAGGGGCTACACCTTC,CSARQRRGYTF
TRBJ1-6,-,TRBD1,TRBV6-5,TGTGCCAGCAGTTTGGGCCCAGGGACAGGGGGATCACCCCTCCACTTT,CASSLGPGTGGSPLHF
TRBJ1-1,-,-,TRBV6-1,TGTGCCAGCAGTGAAACAACAGGTCAGAATCTGGCTTTCTTT,CASSETTGQNLAFF
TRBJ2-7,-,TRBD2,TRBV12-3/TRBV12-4,TGTGCCAGCAGTCCGGGGGGGTACGAGCAGTACTTC,CASSPGGYEQYF
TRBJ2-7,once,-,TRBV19,TGTGCCAGTAGTGTAGGGTTTCGGACAGTTAACGAGCAGTACTTC,CASSVGFRTVNEQYF
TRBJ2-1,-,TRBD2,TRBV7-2,TGTGCCAGCAGCCGGACTAGCGGGGGACTCTACAATGAGCAGTTCTTC,CASSRTSGGLYNEQFF
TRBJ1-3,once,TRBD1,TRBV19,TGTGCCAGTAGTATCCGGACAGGGCGAGACTCTGGAAACACCATATATTTT,CASSIRTGRDSGNTIYF
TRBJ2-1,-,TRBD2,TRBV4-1,TGCGCCAGCAGCCAAGACCTGTTTAGCGGGGAGTACAATGAGCAGTTCTTC,CASSQDLFSGEYNEQFF
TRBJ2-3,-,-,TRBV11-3,TGTGCCAGCAGCTTAGATTCAAGGCAGGGCGCGCAGTATTTT,CASSLDSRQGAQYF
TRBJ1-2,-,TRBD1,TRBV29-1,TGCAGCGCCCCAGGGGGATGGCGTGGCTACACCTTC,CSAPGGWRGYTF